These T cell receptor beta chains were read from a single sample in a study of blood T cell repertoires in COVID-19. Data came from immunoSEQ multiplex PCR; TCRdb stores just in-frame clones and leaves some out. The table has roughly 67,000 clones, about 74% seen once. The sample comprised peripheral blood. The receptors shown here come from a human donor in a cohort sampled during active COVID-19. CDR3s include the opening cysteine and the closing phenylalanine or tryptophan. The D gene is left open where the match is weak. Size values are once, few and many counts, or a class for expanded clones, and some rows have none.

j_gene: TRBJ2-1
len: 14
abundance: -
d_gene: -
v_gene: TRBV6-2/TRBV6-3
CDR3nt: TGTGCCAGCAGTTACCGGCTCCCCCCCGGGGAGCAGTTCTTC
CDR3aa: CASSYRLPPGEQFF

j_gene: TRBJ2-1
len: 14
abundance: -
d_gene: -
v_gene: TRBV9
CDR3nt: TGTGCCAGCAGCGTAGGGGGGGAGTGGAATGAGCAGTTCTTC
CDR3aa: CASSVGGEWNEQFF

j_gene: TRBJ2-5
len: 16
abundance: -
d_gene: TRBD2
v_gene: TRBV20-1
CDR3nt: TGCAGTGCTAGTGGGGCCCTAGCGGGAGCCAAAGAGACCCAGTACTTC
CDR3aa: CSASGALAGAKETQYF

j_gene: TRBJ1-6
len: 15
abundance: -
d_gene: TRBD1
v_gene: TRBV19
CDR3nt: TGTGCCAGTAGTTTCGGACAGGAGCGCGATTCACCCCTCCACTTT
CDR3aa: CASSFGQERDSPLHF

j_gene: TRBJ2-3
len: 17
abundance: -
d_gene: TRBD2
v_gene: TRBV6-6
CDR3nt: TGTGCCAGCAGTCCCGGGACTAGCGGTATTCGCACAGATACGCAGTATTTT
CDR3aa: CASSPGTSGIRTDTQYF

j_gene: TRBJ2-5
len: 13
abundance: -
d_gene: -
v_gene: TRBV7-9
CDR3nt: TGTGCCAGCAGCTTAGACGGTCAAGAGACCCAGTACTTC
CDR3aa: CASSLDGQETQYF

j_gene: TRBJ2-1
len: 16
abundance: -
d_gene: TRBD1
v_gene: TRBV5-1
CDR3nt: TGCGCCAGCAGCCTGATTCCGGGACAGCTTTACAATGAGCAGTTCTTC
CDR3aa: CASSLIPGQLYNEQFF

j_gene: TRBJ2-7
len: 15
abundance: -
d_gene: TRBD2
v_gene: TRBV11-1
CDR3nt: TGTGCCAGCAGTCAGACTAGCGGGAGGGAATACGAGCAGTACTTC
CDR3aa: CASSQTSGREYEQYF

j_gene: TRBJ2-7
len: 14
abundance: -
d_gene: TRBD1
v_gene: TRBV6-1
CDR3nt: TGTGCCAGCAGTGAGGGGACAGGGTACTACGAGCAGTACTTC
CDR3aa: CASSEGTGYYEQYF

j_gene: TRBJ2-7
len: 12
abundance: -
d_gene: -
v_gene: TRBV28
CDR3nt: TGTGCCAGCGCTGAACAGGGATCCGAGCAGTACTTC
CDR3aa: CASAEQGSEQYF

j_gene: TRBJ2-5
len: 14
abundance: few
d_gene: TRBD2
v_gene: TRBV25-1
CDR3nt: TGTGCCAGCAGGAGGACTAGTGCACAAGAGACCCAGTACTTC
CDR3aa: CASRRTSAQETQYF

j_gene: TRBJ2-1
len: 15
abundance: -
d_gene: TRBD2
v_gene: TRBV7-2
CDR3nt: TGTGCCAGCAGCCTGGCGGGACTAGCTTTCTATGAGCAGTTCTTC
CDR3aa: CASSLAGLAFYEQFF

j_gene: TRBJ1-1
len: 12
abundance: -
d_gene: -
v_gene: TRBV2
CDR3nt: TGTGCCAGCAGTACCGGGGGTTGGGGAGCTTTCTTT
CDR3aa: CASSTGGWGAFF

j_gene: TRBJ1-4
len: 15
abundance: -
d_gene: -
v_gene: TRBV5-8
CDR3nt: TGTGCCAGCAGCCGCAGATTGGGCAGGGGAGAAAAACTGTTTTTT
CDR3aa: CASSRRLGRGEKLFF

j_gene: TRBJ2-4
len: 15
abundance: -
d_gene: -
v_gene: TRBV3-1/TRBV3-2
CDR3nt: TGTGCCAGCAGCTGGCGGACAGTCGGCCAAAATATTCAGTACTTC
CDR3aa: CASSWRTVGQNIQYF

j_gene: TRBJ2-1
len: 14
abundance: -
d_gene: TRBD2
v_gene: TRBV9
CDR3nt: TGTGCCAGCAGCGACCTAGCGGGTCCCGTTGAGCAGTTCTTC
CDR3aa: CASSDLAGPVEQFF

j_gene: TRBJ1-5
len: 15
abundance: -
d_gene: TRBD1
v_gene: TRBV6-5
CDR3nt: TGTGCCAGCAGACCGGACAGGGGATTTGATCAGCCCCAGCATTTT
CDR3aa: CASRPDRGFDQPQHF

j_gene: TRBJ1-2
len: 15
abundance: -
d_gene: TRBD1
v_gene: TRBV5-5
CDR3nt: TGTGCCAGCAGCTTGTTGGACAGGGAGGGGTATGGCTACACCTTC
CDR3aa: CASSLLDREGYGYTF

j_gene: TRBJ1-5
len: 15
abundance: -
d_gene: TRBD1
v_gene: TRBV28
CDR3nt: TGTGCCAGCATTACAGGGGGCGATGGCAATCAGCCCCAGCATTTT
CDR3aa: CASITGGDGNQPQHF

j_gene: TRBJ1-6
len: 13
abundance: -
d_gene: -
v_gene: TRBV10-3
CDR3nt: TGTGCCATCAGTGTAGGGGGTAATTCACCCCTCCACTTT
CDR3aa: CAISVGGNSPLHF

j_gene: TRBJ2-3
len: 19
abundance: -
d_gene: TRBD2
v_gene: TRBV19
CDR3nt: TGTGCCAGTAGTGCTCCGCGTGGTCGAGCGGGGGGGAAAACAGATACGCAGTATTTT
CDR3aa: CASSAPRGRAGGKTDTQYF

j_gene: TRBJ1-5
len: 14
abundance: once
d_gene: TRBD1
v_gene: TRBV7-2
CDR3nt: TGTGCCAGCAGTTCCCGACAGGGCGGTCAGCCCCAGCATTTT
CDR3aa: CASSSRQGGQPQHF

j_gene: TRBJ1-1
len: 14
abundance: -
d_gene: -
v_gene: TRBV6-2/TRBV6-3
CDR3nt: TGTGCCAGCAGCCGGACAGTAAGGAACACTGAAGCTTTCTTT
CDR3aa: CASSRTVRNTEAFF

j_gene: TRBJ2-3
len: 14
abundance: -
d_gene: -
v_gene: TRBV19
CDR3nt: TGTGCCAGTAGGCGGGAAATCAGCACAGATACGCAGTATTTT
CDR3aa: CASRREISTDTQYF

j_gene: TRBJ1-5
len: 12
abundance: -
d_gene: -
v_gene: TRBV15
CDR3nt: TGTGCCACCAGATCGCGGGATCAGCCCCAGCATTTT
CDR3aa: CATRSRDQPQHF

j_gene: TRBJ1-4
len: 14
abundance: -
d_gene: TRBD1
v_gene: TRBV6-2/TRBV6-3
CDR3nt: TGTGCCAGCAGCCCCGGGACAGCCATTGAAAAACTGTTTTTT
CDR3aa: CASSPGTAIEKLFF

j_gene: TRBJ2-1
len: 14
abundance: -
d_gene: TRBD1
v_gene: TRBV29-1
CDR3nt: TGCAGCGTTAAGAACAGGGGATACTACAATGAGCAGTTCTTC
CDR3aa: CSVKNRGYYNEQFF

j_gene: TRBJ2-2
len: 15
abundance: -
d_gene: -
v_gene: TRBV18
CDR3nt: TGTGCCAGCTCACTCCTAAAAGCGAACACCGGGGAGCTGTTTTTT
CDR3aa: CASSLLKANTGELFF